A selection of T cell receptor beta chains follows, all from one sample in a study of blood T cell repertoires in COVID-19. Here immunoSEQ multiplex PCR was the method, and the copy in TCRdb shows in-frame clones only, minus some. In the table there are roughly 260,000 clones, over 80% of which are singletons. The source material was PBMCs or T cells enriched from blood (not recorded which). The receptors were gathered from a human donor in a cohort exposed to, infected with or recovered from COVID-19 (not recorded which). The donor label of this sample is uncertain. The CDR3 runs from the conserved cysteine through the conserved F or W. A D gene is named only where the DNA matches it firmly. Rows may omit the clone size; those that give it use once, few, many or a size class.

D: TRBD1
V: TRBV6-5
size: few
J: TRBJ2-3
CDR3: CASSLTGGDLNTQYF
DNA: TGTGCCAGCAGTTTGACAGGGGGGGACTTAAATACGCAGTATTTT

D: NA
V: TRBV24-1
size: NA
J: TRBJ1-1
CDR3: CATSDGHNLEAFF
DNA: TGTGCCACCAGTGATGGACACAATCTTGAAGCTTTCTTT

D: NA
V: TRBV5-6
size: NA
J: TRBJ1-4
CDR3: CASSFSWRDEKLFF
DNA: TGTGCCAGCAGCTTTAGTTGGCGGGATGAAAAACTGTTTTTT

D: NA
V: TRBV20-1
size: NA
J: TRBJ1-3
CDR3: CSASERGSGNTIYF
DNA: TGCAGTGCTAGTGAGAGGGGGTCTGGAAACACCATATATTTT

D: NA
V: TRBV2
size: NA
J: TRBJ1-5
CDR3: CASRGRDQPQHF
DNA: TGTGCCAGCAGGGGCAGAGATCAGCCCCAGCATTTT

D: TRBD2
V: TRBV11-2
size: NA
J: TRBJ2-3
CDR3: CASSLGASGGTTDTQYF
DNA: TGTGCCAGCAGCTTAGGCGCTAGCGGGGGGACGACAGATACGCAGTATTTT

D: NA
V: TRBV18
size: few
J: TRBJ1-1
CDR3: CASSPFPTGDTEAFF
DNA: TGTGCCAGCTCACCCTTTCCCACGGGGGACACTGAAGCTTTCTTT

D: TRBD2
V: TRBV3-1/TRBV3-2
size: NA
J: TRBJ2-2
CDR3: CASSQEGSGTGELFF
DNA: TGTGCCAGCAGCCAAGAGGGTAGCGGGACCGGGGAGCTGTTTTTT

D: TRBD1
V: TRBV28
size: NA
J: TRBJ1-6
CDR3: CASSYRGNSPLHF
DNA: TGTGCCAGCAGTTACAGGGGTAATTCACCCCTCCACTTT

D: TRBD1
V: TRBV12-5
size: once
J: TRBJ2-7
CDR3: CASGPHRDRSSYEQYF
DNA: TGTGCTAGTGGACCCCACCGGGACAGGAGTTCCTACGAGCAGTACTTC

D: NA
V: TRBV5-1
size: NA
J: TRBJ2-3
CDR3: CASSLDSGYTDTQYF
DNA: TGCGCCAGCAGCTTGGATAGCGGTTACACAGATACGCAGTATTTT

D: TRBD1
V: TRBV11-2
size: NA
J: TRBJ1-4
CDR3: CASSAQGIGEKLFF
DNA: TGTGCCAGCAGCGCACAGGGGATAGGGGAAAAACTGTTTTTT

D: TRBD2
V: TRBV9
size: NA
J: TRBJ2-3
CDR3: CASSADWTSGDTDTQYF
DNA: TGTGCCAGCAGCGCCGATTGGACTAGCGGGGACACAGATACGCAGTATTTT

D: TRBD2
V: TRBV7-2
size: NA
J: TRBJ2-1
CDR3: CASSLYFGRRGDEQFF
DNA: TGTGCCAGCAGCTTATATTTTGGACGGCGGGGGGATGAGCAGTTCTTC

D: TRBD1
V: TRBV19
size: NA
J: TRBJ1-3
CDR3: CASSALGTGERNTIYF
DNA: TGTGCCAGTAGTGCGCTAGGGACAGGGGAGAGAAACACCATATATTTT

D: NA
V: TRBV4-1
size: NA
J: TRBJ1-4
CDR3: CASSQVRGFNEKLFF
DNA: TGCGCCAGCAGCCAAGTCCGTGGCTTTAATGAAAAACTGTTTTTT

D: NA
V: TRBV12-5
size: NA
J: TRBJ1-2
CDR3: CASGLWGDYGYTF
DNA: TGTGCTAGTGGCCTATGGGGAGACTATGGCTACACCTTC

D: NA
V: TRBV12-5
size: NA
J: TRBJ2-3
CDR3: CASGLPLDTQYF
DNA: TGTGCTAGTGGTTTGCCCCTGGATACGCAGTATTTT

D: TRBD1
V: TRBV6-2/TRBV6-3
size: few
J: TRBJ1-2
CDR3: CASSRADRGHGYTF
DNA: TGTGCCAGCAGTCGCGCTGACAGGGGGCATGGCTACACCTTC

D: NA
V: TRBV7-3
size: NA
J: TRBJ2-1
CDR3: CASSLVSSSYNEQFF
DNA: TGTGCCAGCAGCTTAGTTAGTTCATCCTACAATGAGCAGTTCTTC

D: NA
V: TRBV5-1
size: NA
J: TRBJ1-1
CDR3: CASSLDSTNTEAFF
DNA: TGCGCCAGCAGCTTGGACAGCACGAACACTGAAGCTTTCTTT

D: NA
V: TRBV29-1
size: NA
J: TRBJ1-1
CDR3: CSVMGSTEAFF
DNA: TGCAGCGTGATGGGGAGCACTGAAGCTTTCTTT

D: NA
V: TRBV18
size: once
J: TRBJ1-5
CDR3: CASSPNGGGEGQPQHF
DNA: TGTGCCAGCTCACCAAACGGAGGGGGGGAGGGTCAGCCCCAGCATTTT

D: TRBD1
V: TRBV4-1
size: few
J: TRBJ1-2
CDR3: CASSQPVKDRGQGYTF
DNA: TGCGCCAGCAGCCAGCCAGTGAAAGACAGGGGGCAGGGCTACACCTTC

D: NA
V: TRBV5-6
size: NA
J: TRBJ1-2
CDR3: CASQGQSANYGYTF
DNA: TGTGCCAGCCAAGGACAGTCAGCTAACTATGGCTACACCTTC

D: NA
V: TRBV5-6
size: NA
J: TRBJ2-7
CDR3: CASSRVSHEQYF
DNA: TGTGCCAGCAGCCGCGTTTCTCACGAGCAGTACTTC

D: TRBD1
V: TRBV2
size: NA
J: TRBJ2-5
CDR3: CASSVGQRETQYF
DNA: TGTGCCAGCAGTGTGGGACAGCGAGAGACCCAGTACTTC

D: TRBD1
V: TRBV27
size: NA
J: TRBJ2-7
CDR3: CASKPGQGPYEQYF
DNA: TGTGCCAGCAAGCCGGGACAGGGCCCCTACGAGCAGTACTTC

D: NA
V: TRBV5-1
size: NA
J: TRBJ2-2
CDR3: CASSPEGSGELFF
DNA: TGCGCCAGCTCCCCGGAGGGCTCCGGGGAGCTGTTTTTT

D: NA
V: TRBV11-3
size: once
J: TRBJ2-5
CDR3: CASSLGRETQYF
DNA: TGTGCCAGCAGCTTAGGGCGGGAGACCCAGTACTTC

D: TRBD2
V: TRBV4-1
size: NA
J: TRBJ2-2
CDR3: CASSPSRLAGNTGELFF
DNA: TGCGCCAGCAGCCCGAGTCGACTAGCGGGGAACACCGGGGAGCTGTTTTTT

D: NA
V: TRBV6-5
size: once
J: TRBJ2-7
CDR3: CASRKGAGFDEQYF
DNA: TGTGCCAGCAGAAAGGGGGCGGGGTTCGACGAGCAGTACTTC

D: TRBD1
V: TRBV30
size: NA
J: TRBJ1-3
CDR3: CAWSVHRGNTIYF
DNA: TGTGCCTGGAGTGTTCACAGGGGGAACACCATATATTTT

D: NA
V: TRBV30
size: NA
J: TRBJ1-1
CDR3: CAWSVTGRETEAFF
DNA: TGTGCCTGGAGTGTGACGGGTCGGGAGACTGAAGCTTTCTTT

D: NA
V: TRBV5-4
size: once
J: TRBJ1-4
CDR3: CASSQRAGYEKLFF
DNA: TGTGCCAGCAGCCAACGGGCGGGATATGAAAAACTGTTTTTT

D: NA
V: TRBV12-3/TRBV12-4
size: NA
J: TRBJ2-7
CDR3: CASSLQGNEQYF
DNA: TGTGCCAGCAGTCTGCAGGGTAACGAGCAGTACTTC

D: NA
V: TRBV5-1
size: NA
J: TRBJ1-4
CDR3: CASSSGGSHEKLFF
DNA: TGCGCCAGCAGCTCCGGAGGGTCTCATGAAAAACTGTTTTTT

D: TRBD1
V: TRBV3-1/TRBV3-2
size: NA
J: TRBJ2-2
CDR3: CASRRGQGPTGELFF
DNA: TGTGCCAGCAGGCGAGGACAGGGGCCGACCGGGGAGCTGTTTTTT

D: TRBD1
V: TRBV6-1
size: NA
J: TRBJ1-2
CDR3: CASSEAYRGAGGYTF
DNA: TGTGCCAGCAGTGAAGCTTACAGGGGCGCGGGCGGCTACACCTTC

D: NA
V: TRBV7-8
size: NA
J: TRBJ1-1
CDR3: CASSSLSPNTEAFF
DNA: TGTGCCAGCAGCTCCTTGTCCCCGAACACTGAAGCTTTCTTT

D: NA
V: TRBV9
size: NA
J: TRBJ1-2
CDR3: CASSPNRQEPYYGYTF
DNA: TGTGCCAGCAGCCCAAACCGACAGGAGCCGTACTATGGCTACACCTTC

D: NA
V: TRBV2
size: NA
J: TRBJ2-1
CDR3: CASSEGAVSVYNEQFF
DNA: TGTGCCAGCAGTGAAGGCGCGGTAAGCGTCTACAATGAGCAGTTCTTC

D: NA
V: TRBV11-2
size: NA
J: TRBJ1-3
CDR3: CASSALPGAGNTIYF
DNA: TGTGCCAGCAGCGCCTTACCGGGGGCTGGAAACACCATATATTTT

D: TRBD2
V: TRBV18
size: NA
J: TRBJ2-5
CDR3: CASSLNWGGPQETQYF
DNA: TGTGCCAGCTCACTTAATTGGGGGGGACCACAAGAGACCCAGTACTTC

D: NA
V: TRBV6-5
size: once
J: TRBJ1-6
CDR3: CASSYFFPGDNSPLHF
DNA: TGTGCCAGCAGTTACTTTTTTCCGGGGGATAATTCACCCCTCCACTTT

D: NA
V: TRBV29-1
size: NA
J: TRBJ1-1
CDR3: CSGGRRDWAFF
DNA: TGCAGCGGGGGGAGGAGGGATTGGGCTTTCTTT

D: NA
V: TRBV7-9
size: NA
J: TRBJ1-4
CDR3: CASSLRGTNEKLFF
DNA: TGTGCCAGCAGCTTAAGGGGTACTAATGAAAAACTGTTTTTT

D: TRBD1
V: TRBV19
size: NA
J: TRBJ1-5
CDR3: CATVNRQGDQPQHF
DNA: TGTGCCACCGTCAACCGACAGGGGGATCAGCCCCAGCATTTT

D: TRBD1
V: TRBV29-1
size: NA
J: TRBJ2-5
CDR3: CSVEAPGGRETQYF
DNA: TGCAGCGTTGAAGCCCCAGGGGGCCGGGAGACCCAGTACTTC

D: TRBD1
V: TRBV2
size: NA
J: TRBJ1-5
CDR3: CASSGRTGSDSNQPQHF
DNA: TGTGCCAGCAGTGGGAGGACAGGGTCTGATAGCAATCAGCCCCAGCATTTT

D: TRBD1
V: TRBV4-1
size: once
J: TRBJ1-4
CDR3: CASSQTPGQGGEKLFF
DNA: TGCGCCAGCAGCCAAACCCCGGGACAGGGAGGGGAAAAACTGTTTTTT